This TCR beta chain was identified during a study of cytomegalovirus exposure and HLA in healthy donors. The assay was immunoSEQ multiplex PCR, and TCRdb's table has in-frame clones only and misses some. The sample includes hundreds of thousands of clones, roughly 89% of them seen just once. J was trimmed by 1 base and V by 0 bases; bases with no gene match: 11. The CDR3 covers 18 residues. Germline V gene sequence: CDR1 SGDLS, CDR2 YYNGEE. This chain connects TRBV9 to TRBJ2-5, with TRBD2 identical over 8 bases. This sequence originates from a woman aged 18-35 years in good health and CMV-seronegative. Sample: PBMCs. CDR3 in amino acids: CASSVGTSLGGFQETQYF. DNA for the CDR3: TGTGCCAGCAGCGTAGGGACTAGCCTTGGGGGTTTCCAAGAGACCCAGTACTTC.